The source of this T cell receptor beta chain is a study of post-analysis software for immune sequencing data. Across the study: Included courses were relapsing-remitting and secondary progressive multiple sclerosis; progressive-relapsing multiple sclerosis was also included.

The length of the CDR3 is 17 residues. The V gene's germline CDR1 is LGHDT and CDR2 YNNKEL (reference sequence). Trimming cost V 0 bases and J 5 bases; bases outside gene matches: 8. TCR beta cDNA libraries included unique molecular identifiers. T cells numbering roughly 0.85 to 11 million gave rise to roughly 0.5 million cDNA molecules. TCRdb re-analysed the PCR reads in MiXCR, keeping a single row per CDR3 protein. There are about 820,000 distinct CDR3 sequences in the sample; under 70% occur only once, and approximately 4.4% lies in the top ten. As to this clonotype: Its antigen remains unidentified.

Points from the study as a whole: Patients carried five TRBV segments more frequently than controls did, and TRBV5-6, TRBV5-1 and TRBV20-1 were among them. The F measure placed samples prepared in the same batch into strongly shared clusters. Controls had significantly higher normalized Chao1 diversity than multiple sclerosis patients.

The chain combines TRBV3-1 with TRBJ2-7; 12 nucleotides match TRBD2. Sequenced input: blood. The receptor was derived from a girl aged 10-17 years with multiple sclerosis. In DNA form, the CDR3 reads TGTGCCAGCAGCCAAGACGGCCTAGCGGGAGGGTACGACGAGCAGTACTTC. It specifies CASSQDGLAGGYDEQYF.